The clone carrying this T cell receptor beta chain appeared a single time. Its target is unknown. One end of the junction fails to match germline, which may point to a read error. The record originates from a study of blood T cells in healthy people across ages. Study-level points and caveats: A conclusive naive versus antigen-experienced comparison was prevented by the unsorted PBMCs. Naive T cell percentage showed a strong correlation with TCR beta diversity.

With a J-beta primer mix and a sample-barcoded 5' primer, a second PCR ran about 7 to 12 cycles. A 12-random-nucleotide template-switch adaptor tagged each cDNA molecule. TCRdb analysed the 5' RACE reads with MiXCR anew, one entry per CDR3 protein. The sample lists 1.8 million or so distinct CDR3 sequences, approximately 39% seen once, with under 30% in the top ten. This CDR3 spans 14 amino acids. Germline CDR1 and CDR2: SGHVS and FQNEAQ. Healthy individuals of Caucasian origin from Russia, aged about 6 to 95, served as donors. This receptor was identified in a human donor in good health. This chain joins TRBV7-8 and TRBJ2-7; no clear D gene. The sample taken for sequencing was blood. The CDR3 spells CAGSLGQLFYEQYF. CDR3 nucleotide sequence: TGTGCCGGCAGCTTAGGGCAGCTTTTCTACGAGCAGTACTTC.